This entry concerns a single TCR beta chain. This CDR3 has 13 amino acids. V gave up 5 bases and J gave up 7 bases, with 12 bases separating them. CDR1 is GTSNPN and CDR2 is SVGIG in the germline V gene (reference sequence). Each patient experienced a relapse that followed autologous stem cell transplantation, and brentuximab vedotin exposure varied. This sample is part of a study of PD-1 blockade in classical Hodgkin lymphoma. Method: immunoSEQ multiplex PCR; TCRdb's copy keeps in-frame clones and lacks some. The sample holds 40,000 to 60,000 clones; roughly 73% are singletons and the top ten take over 13%.

The input for sequencing was peripheral blood mononuclear cells (PBMCs), taken before the second cycle of nivolumab. This sequence originates from a human donor with classical Hodgkin lymphoma. The gene calls are TRBV30 and TRBJ1-6; D uncertain. CDR3 residues: CAWSRGNNSPLHF. CDR3 bases: TGTGCCTGGTCACGGGGTAACAATTCACCCCTCCACTTT.